This entry lists 21 T cell receptor beta chains sequenced from one sample in a study of vaccination and CD4 T cells after COVID-19. CD4+ T cells that had been cultured provided DNA sequenced with the Oncomine TCR Beta short-read assay. TCRdb re-analysed the PCR reads in MiXCR, keeping a single row per CDR3 protein. The repertoire holds some 11,000 distinct CDR3 sequences, approximately 64% seen once, with around 10% in the top ten. The antigens of these receptors remain unknown. Treatment noted: roughly ten-day PBMC culture with coronavirus spike peptide pools or control peptides (ViraFEST assay). Sequences were derived from CD4+ T cells from blood, cultured in vitro, sampled before SARS-CoV-2 vaccination. The receptors stem from a human donor who had recovered from COVID-19.

CDR3 in amino acids: CASRSFGTSGVYEQYF. Written as DNA, the CDR3 is TGTGCCAGCAGAAGTTTCGGGACTAGCGGAGTCTACGAGCAGTACTTC. The genes are TRBV6-1 and TRBJ2-7, with 11 nucleotides matching TRBD2. The CDR3 consists of 16 residues. The ends lost 6 bases at V and 3 bases at J; junction bases unmatched: 10. The germline V gene encodes CDR1 MNHNS and CDR2 SASEGT.

The CDR3, as DNA: TGTGCCATCAGTGAGTCGGGTAGGGCGGGTGAAGCTTTCTTT. Amino acids: CAISESGRAGEAFF. The rearrangement joins TRBV10-3 to TRBJ1-1; D gene uncertain. V was trimmed by 0 bases and J by 7 bases, leaving 12 bases between them. The CDR3 consists of 14 residues. Looked up from germline, CDR1 is ENHRY and CDR2 is SYGVKD.

CDR3 in DNA: TGTGCCAGCAGCCAATCCTGGACGGTCACGAACACCGGGGAGCTGTTTTTT. It is translated as CASSQSWTVTNTGELFF. The rearrangement links TRBV6-1 to TRBJ2-2; D gene ambiguous. The CDR3 sequence is 17 residues long. Trimming stripped 6 bases from V and 0 bases from J, with 17 bases between. Germline V CDR1 and CDR2: MNHNS, SASEGT.

This chain joins TRBV4-3 and TRBJ2-5; D might be TRBD2 (7 bases). The CDR3 extends over 15 amino acids. The germline V gene has CDR1 LGHNA and CDR2 YSLEER. The V end was cut by 0 bases, the J end by 3 bases, with 11 bases between. The CDR3 sequence: CASSQEGRGKETQYF. The CDR3 DNA is TGCGCCAGCAGCCAAGAGGGGAGGGGGAAAGAGACCCAGTACTTC.

The chain uses TRBV18 and TRBJ1-6; TRBD1 is a possible D gene (5 bases). CDR3 length: 15 amino acids. CDR1 KGHSH and CDR2 LQKENI come from the germline V gene. Trimming removed 3 bases from V and 9 bases from J, with 15 bases in between. The CDR3, as DNA: TGTGCCAGCTCACCCACGTATCAGGGAGCTTCACCCCTCCACTTT. This encodes CASSPTYQGASPLHF.

This sequence joins TRBV29-1 and TRBJ2-5, with D tentatively TRBD1 or TRBD2 (6 bases each). Germline CDR1 is SQVTM and CDR2 is ANQGSEA. Trimming stripped 2 bases from V and 4 bases from J, with 11 bases between. The CDR3 has 13 amino acids. CDR3 loop: CSVEKGGRETQYF. DNA for the CDR3: TGCAGCGTTGAAAAGGGGGGCCGAGAGACCCAGTACTTC.

This clonotype was recorded once. The rearrangement uses TRBV10-1 and TRBJ2-7; D is perhaps TRBD1 (5 bases). CDR3 length: 13 amino acids. Trimming took 4 bases from V and 4 from J, leaving 11 bases between them. Germline V gene data show CDR1 as WNHNN and CDR2 as SYGVQD (reference sequence). The CDR3 sequence is CASSVTQGYEQYF. The CDR3 DNA reads as TGCGCCAGCAGTGTAACTCAGGGTTACGAGCAGTACTTC.

This clonotype was counted only a few times. This chain connects TRBV4-3 to TRBJ2-7; 9 positions match TRBD2. Germline assignment: CDR1 LGHNA and CDR2 YSLEER. The CDR3 contains 14 residues. V lost 3 bases and J lost 2; bases outside the gene matches: 2. The CDR3 spells CASSQREGAYEQYF. For the CDR3, the DNA is TGCGCCAGCAGCCAGCGGGAGGGAGCCTACGAGCAGTACTTC.

The chain carries TRBV28 and TRBJ1-6, with D possibly TRBD1 on 5 matching bases. Deletions cut 6 bases from V and 8 bases from J, with 20 bases between. Germline CDR1 reads MDHEN; CDR2 reads SYDVKM. CDR3 length equals 16 residues. CDR3 nucleotides: TGTGCCAGCAGCCTACAGGAAAGTCGGTTTTATTCACCCCTCCACTTT. Translated: CASSLQESRFYSPLHF.

The V and J genes are TRBV20-1 and TRBJ1-4; TRBD1 is a possible D gene (6 bases). The CDR3 loop spans 13 amino acids. Germline V lookup: CDR1 DFQATT, CDR2 SNEGSKA (reference sequence). The ends were cut back, 4 bases at V and 5 bases at J, with 11 bases in the middle. The CDR3 region has the DNA TGCAGTGCTAACACAGGGAACAATGAAAAACTGTTTTTT. Protein product: CSANTGNNEKLFF.

The CDR3, as DNA: TGCAGTGCTAGAGCGACTAGCGGGAGTTTAGGGGAGCTGTTTTTT. Residues: CSARATSGSLGELFF. J is TRBJ2-2 and V is TRBV20-1, with 12 bases lining up with TRBD2. With V trimmed by 1 base and J by 8 bases, 5 bases remained unmatched. CDR3 length: 15 amino acids. Looked up from germline, CDR1 is DFQATT and CDR2 is SNEGSKA (reference sequence).

By frequency in the sample, this clonotype is medium-sized. This rearrangement joins TRBV6-4 to TRBJ1-2; no clear D. The CDR3 is made up of 13 amino acids. Germline V gives CDR1 MRHNA, CDR2 SNTAGT. V dropped 6 bases and J dropped 7 bases, with 15 bases sitting between them. This CDR3 reads CASSPEPASGYTF. The CDR3 DNA is TGTGCCAGCAGCCCTGAGCCAGCTAGTGGCTACACCTTC.

The CDR3 protein is CASSLASGDNQPQHF. The DNA for the CDR3 is TGTGCCAGCAGCTTAGCATCAGGAGACAATCAGCCCCAGCATTTT. The chain is built from TRBV11-2 and TRBJ1-5; D ambiguous. The CDR3 is 15 amino acids. V was pared by 1 base and J by 3 bases, with 10 bases between. The germline gives CDR1 SGHAT, CDR2 FQNNGV.

The chain recombines TRBV6-1 with TRBJ1-1, with D perhaps matching TRBD1 (5 bases). CDR1 is MNHNS, CDR2 SASEGT, per germline. V lost 2 bases, J lost 1 base, and 20 bases lay in between. The CDR3 has 18 residues. CDR3 in DNA: TGTGCCAGCAGTGAAAACCTAAGGGGTGCAGGCTGGAACACTGAAGCTTTCTTT. Its translation: CASSENLRGAGWNTEAFF.

The chain has TRBV5-4 and TRBJ2-7; TRBD2 matches at 8 bases. Trimming took 2 bases from V and 5 from J; bases not matched to a gene: 6. Germline-derived CDR1 and CDR2 are SGHNT and YYREEE (reference sequence). This CDR3 is 14 amino acids long. CDR3 residues: CASSLSGRQHEQYF. CDR3 DNA sequence: TGTGCCAGCAGCTTAAGCGGGAGACAACACGAGCAGTACTTC.

V is TRBV6-5 and J is TRBJ1-6; tentatively, D is TRBD1 (6 bases). Trimming stripped 2 bases from V and 0 bases from J, with 17 bases between. Germline lookup yields CDR1 MNHEY and CDR2 SVGAGI. The CDR3 is made up of 19 amino acids. CDR3 DNA sequence: TGTGCCAGCAGTTACCGGGGGACACGGTCGAGCTCCTATAATTCACCCCTCCACTTT. It encodes CASSYRGTRSSSYNSPLHF.

V and J are TRBV15 and TRBJ1-6; D is unresolved. The CDR3 is 13 amino acids. Germline V CDR1 and CDR2: LNHNV, YYDKDF (reference sequence). V was cut by 9 bases and J by 2 bases, with 8 bases left in between. This CDR3 is CATISTYNSPLHF. The CDR3, as DNA: TGTGCCACGATCAGTACCTATAATTCACCCCTCCACTTT.

This rearrangement joins TRBV27 to TRBJ1-5; 9 positions match TRBD1. J gave up 6 bases and V 4 bases, and 1 base lay outside the gene matches. The CDR3 is 13 residues long. The germline V gene has CDR1 MNHEY and CDR2 SMNVEV (reference sequence). The CDR3 here is CASSSDRGQPQHF. The CDR3 DNA reads as TGTGCCAGCAGTTCGGACAGGGGTCAGCCCCAGCATTTT.

The sample holds a few counts of this clonotype. The chain has TRBV6-5 and TRBJ1-5; D not certain. V was pared by 0 bases and J by 5 bases, with 14 bases between. Germline lookup yields CDR1 MNHEY and CDR2 SVGAGI. CDR3 size: 16 residues. CDR3 region: CASSYSRGRMDQPQHF. The DNA of the CDR3 is TGTGCCAGCAGTTACTCCCGGGGTCGGATGGATCAGCCCCAGCATTTT.

This clonotype has just one count. The chain joins TRBV20-1 to TRBJ2-3; TRBD2 is a possible D gene (6 bases). Trimming took off 6 bases at V and 2 bases at J, with 30 bases between the two ends. The CDR3 is made up of 19 amino acids. CDR1 and CDR2 (germline): DFQATT, SNEGSKA (reference sequence). CDR3 nucleotide sequence: TGCAGTGCCCCGACGATTACCGGGACTTCCCACGGATTCACAGATACGCAGTATTTT. It codes for CSAPTITGTSHGFTDTQYF.

V is TRBV11-3 and J is TRBJ1-1; perhaps TRBD1 as D (6 bases). Germline V lookup: CDR1 SGHNT, CDR2 YENEEA. The V end lost 5 bases, the J end lost 1 base, and 17 bases lay between the germline ends. The CDR3 extends over 16 amino acids. CDR3 loop: CASSRVGGAGNTEAFF. CDR3 sequence (DNA): TGTGCCAGCAGCCGCGTTGGGGGGGCGGGGAACACTGAAGCTTTCTTT.